The rows below give T cell receptor beta chains drawn from one sample of a study of shared clonotypes between healthy human individuals. Libraries were prepared by immunoSEQ multiplex PCR; TCRdb keeps only in-frame clonotypes and omits some of them. Of about 2,500,000 clones listed, roughly 92% were seen once; the top ten hold about 0.13%. Source material: naive CD4+ T cells sorted from blood. Receptor source: a man aged 18-30 years in good health. The CDR3 runs from the conserved cysteine through the conserved F or W. The D gene is left open where the match is weak. Clone size appears in some rows only: once, few, many, or a class for an expanded clone.

J gene: TRBJ1-1; D gene: -; V gene: TRBV4-1; clone size: -; CDR3 DNA: TGCGCCAGCAGCCAGCGGGACCTGGGGACTGAAGCTTTCTTT; CDR3 protein: CASSQRDLGTEAFF
J gene: TRBJ1-4; D gene: -; V gene: TRBV10-1; clone size: -; CDR3 DNA: TGCGCCAGCAGTGCGGCCCAAGCAACTAATGAAAAACTGTTTTTT; CDR3 protein: CASSAAQATNEKLFF
J gene: TRBJ1-1; D gene: -; V gene: TRBV21-1; clone size: -; CDR3 DNA: TGTGCCAGCAGCATACACAGGGGGCGGACTGAAGCTTTCTTT; CDR3 protein: CASSIHRGRTEAFF
J gene: TRBJ1-1; D gene: -; V gene: TRBV5-1; clone size: -; CDR3 DNA: TGCGCCAGCAGCTTTCGACAGGCCGGCACTGAAGCTTTCTTT; CDR3 protein: CASSFRQAGTEAFF
J gene: TRBJ1-6; D gene: -; V gene: TRBV7-9; clone size: -; CDR3 DNA: TGTGCCAGCAGCTTAACAGGGAATAATTCACCCCTCCACTTT; CDR3 protein: CASSLTGNNSPLHF
J gene: TRBJ1-1; D gene: TRBD1; V gene: TRBV6-5; clone size: -; CDR3 DNA: TGTGCCAGCCTATCCGGGGGGACAGGGTGGACTGAAGCTTTCTTT; CDR3 protein: CASLSGGTGWTEAFF
J gene: TRBJ1-5; D gene: -; V gene: TRBV30; clone size: -; CDR3 DNA: TGTGCCTGGAGTGGTACCGGGACAACGGACTTTCAGCCCCAGCATTTT; CDR3 protein: CAWSGTGTTDFQPQHF
J gene: TRBJ2-3; D gene: -; V gene: TRBV18; clone size: -; CDR3 DNA: TGTGCCAGCTCACCAACGGATACGCAGTATTTT; CDR3 protein: CASSPTDTQYF
J gene: TRBJ2-3; D gene: -; V gene: TRBV7-2; clone size: -; CDR3 DNA: TGTGCCAGCAGCTCGCTATCGGTAAGAGATACGCAGTATTTT; CDR3 protein: CASSSLSVRDTQYF
J gene: TRBJ2-7; D gene: TRBD2; V gene: TRBV30; clone size: -; CDR3 DNA: TGTGCCTGGAGTATGGCTAGCGGGAGGACCGTCTACGAGCAGTACTTC; CDR3 protein: CAWSMASGRTVYEQYF
J gene: TRBJ2-1; D gene: TRBD2; V gene: TRBV30; clone size: -; CDR3 DNA: TGTGCCTGGAGTGTCCCCACCTTCTACGGGAGGGCCGGGGTTGAGCAGTTCTTC; CDR3 protein: CAWSVPTFYGRAGVEQFF
J gene: TRBJ1-1; D gene: -; V gene: TRBV2; clone size: -; CDR3 DNA: TGTGCCAGCAGTGAGGAACTGAACACTGAAGCTTTCTTT; CDR3 protein: CASSEELNTEAFF
J gene: TRBJ1-6; D gene: -; V gene: TRBV9; clone size: -; CDR3 DNA: TGTGCCAGCAGCGTCGCAGGGTTGAATTCACCCCTCCACTTT; CDR3 protein: CASSVAGLNSPLHF
J gene: TRBJ1-4; D gene: -; V gene: TRBV4-2; clone size: -; CDR3 DNA: TGTGCCAGCAGCCAAGCCCCAGGGACTAATGAAAAACTGTTTTTT; CDR3 protein: CASSQAPGTNEKLFF
J gene: TRBJ2-1; D gene: -; V gene: TRBV11-2; clone size: once; CDR3 DNA: TGTGCCAGCAGCTTAGAGGGCGGCTCCTACAATGAGCAGTTCTTC; CDR3 protein: CASSLEGGSYNEQFF
J gene: TRBJ1-6; D gene: -; V gene: TRBV5-1; clone size: -; CDR3 DNA: TGCGCCAGCAGCTTGGTTGGGGAATCACCCCTCCACTTT; CDR3 protein: CASSLVGESPLHF
J gene: TRBJ2-3; D gene: TRBD2; V gene: TRBV10-3; clone size: -; CDR3 DNA: TGTGCCGTAGCGGGAGCGACGAACACAGATACGCAGTATTTT; CDR3 protein: CAVAGATNTDTQYF
J gene: TRBJ2-7; D gene: -; V gene: TRBV28; clone size: -; CDR3 DNA: TGTGCCAGCGCATCCACTCGGACAGCGAGTTACGAGCAGTACTTC; CDR3 protein: CASASTRTASYEQYF